These 14 T cell receptor beta chains were sequenced from one sample in a study of post-analysis software for immune sequencing data. Presence of unique molecular identifiers characterized the TCR beta cDNA libraries. MiXCR, applied by TCRdb to the PCR reads, yields one record per CDR3 protein. This repertoire shows around 710,000 distinct CDR3 sequences, roughly 46% found once; its top ten account for 4.9%. Overall study findings and caveats: Controls had lower frequencies than patients of about 5 TRBV segments, which included TRBV5-6, TRBV5-1 and TRBV20-1.

Their antigens are not known. Material: blood. These receptors came from a girl aged 10-17 years with multiple sclerosis.

V gene TRBV15 combines with J gene TRBJ1-5; 7 bases align to TRBD1. CDR1 and CDR2 from the germline V gene are LNHNV and YYDKDF (reference sequence). The CDR3 loop spans 16 amino acids. The J segment lost 9 bases and the V segment lost 1 base, leaving 12 bases of the junction unmatched. The DNA for the CDR3 is TGTGCCACCAGCAGAGGGCCGAACAGGGGACTCGGGCCCCAGCATTTT. Amino acid sequence: CATSRGPNRGLGPQHF.

This clonotype has only a few counts. The chain links TRBV4-1 to TRBJ2-5; TRBD2 might be the D (5 bases). Between the trimmed V and J ends, which lost 1 base and 7 bases, there was a span of 19 bases. The CDR3 loop spans 16 amino acids. Per the germline V gene, CDR1 is MGHRA and CDR2 is YSYEKL. CDR3 sequence: CASSQVGDYQLATQYF. CDR3 nucleotides: TGCGCCAGCAGCCAAGTAGGAGACTACCAGCTAGCGACCCAGTACTTC.

The rearrangement uses TRBV9 and TRBJ2-3; TRBD2 aligns across 7 bases. With 4 bases clipped from V and 1 base from J, the junction kept 3 bases outside the gene matches. The CDR3 spans 14 residues. Looked up from germline, CDR1 is SGDLS and CDR2 is YYNGEE. CDR3 in DNA: TGTGCCAGCAGCCATGCGGGAGGCACAGATACGCAGTATTTT. It encodes CASSHAGGTDTQYF.

The chain joins TRBV20-1 to TRBJ1-5, with a possible D match to TRBD1 (5 bases). CDR1 is DFQATT and CDR2 is SNEGSKA in the germline V gene (reference sequence). V dropped 2 bases and J dropped 7 bases, with 12 bases sitting between them. The length of the CDR3 is 13 residues. CDR3 amino acids: CSARWWGSQPQHF. CDR3 DNA sequence: TGCAGTGCTAGATGGTGGGGGAGCCAGCCCCAGCATTTT.

This clonotype came up many times. The rearrangement uses TRBV12-3 or TRBV12-4 and TRBJ2-7; D may be TRBD2 (6 bases). The germline V and J ends were trimmed by 5 bases and 3 bases, with 8 bases remaining between them. The CDR3 is made up of 12 amino acids. CDR3 amino acids: CASSPGSYEQYF. CDR3 in DNA: TGTGCCAGCAGTCCCGGGAGCTACGAGCAGTACTTC.

V gene TRBV7-9 combines with J gene TRBJ2-1; 9 bases line up with TRBD2. This CDR3 comprises 20 residues. CDR1 SEHNR and CDR2 FQNEAQ come from the germline V gene (reference sequence). Trimming took 2 bases from V and 7 from J; bases not matched to a gene: 21. The CDR3 DNA reads TGTGCCAGCAGCTTATCGGCGACCGATTTATTAGCGGGAGTCGGTAATGAGCAGTTCTTC. Its protein is CASSLSATDLLAGVGNEQFF.

The chain joins TRBV4-3 to TRBJ2-1, with a tentative D call TRBD1 (5 bases). The CDR3 has 18 residues. V was pared by 0 bases and J by 7 bases, with 22 bases between. CDR1 LGHNA and CDR2 YSLEER come from the germline V gene. CDR3 sequence reads: CASSQEGLGRGQRNEQFF. DNA of the CDR3: TGCGCCAGCAGCCAAGAGGGGTTGGGGCGCGGTCAGCGTAATGAGCAGTTCTTC.

The chain couples TRBV7-9 to TRBJ2-5; TRBD2 aligns across 7 bases. The CDR3 has 13 residues. After removal of 4 bases from V and 1 base from J, the junction contained 0 bases not matched to a gene. Germline V gene data show CDR1 as SEHNR and CDR2 as FQNEAQ (reference sequence). CDR3 protein: CASSWEGQETQYF. Written as DNA, the CDR3 is TGTGCCAGCAGCTGGGAGGGCCAAGAGACCCAGTACTTC. Filled out from reference TRBV7-9 and TRBJ2-5, the complete variable domain reads DTGVSQNPRHKITKRGQNVTFRCDPISEHNRLYWYRQTLGQGPEFLTYFQNEAQLEKSRLLSDRFSAERPKGSFSTLEIQRTEQGDSAMYLCASSWEGQETQYFGPGTRLLVL.

This chain links TRBV3-1 with TRBJ2-5; no definite D call. This CDR3 region has 15 residues. Germline V CDR1 and CDR2: LGHDT, YNNKEL (reference sequence). Trimming stripped 1 base from V and 0 bases from J, with 9 bases between. In nucleotides, the CDR3 is TGTGCCAGCAGCCAAGGGGCCGGCCACCAAGAGACCCAGTACTTC. This translates into CASSQGAGHQETQYF.

Only a few counts were recorded for this clonotype. V usage is TRBV4-2 and J usage is TRBJ1-2, with D unresolved. Looked up from germline, CDR1 is LGHNA and CDR2 is YNFKEQ. V lost 0 bases and J 11 bases, leaving 13 bases between the germline ends. This CDR3 has 13 residues. The CDR3 DNA follows: TGTGCCAGCAGCCAAGATCAGCAGTCGAGATACACCTTC. Amino acid sequence: CASSQDQQSRYTF.

This chain links TRBV20-1 with TRBJ2-1, with D perhaps TRBD2 (5 bases). Trimming took off 6 bases at V and 4 bases at J, with 16 bases between the two ends. The CDR3 contains 14 residues. Per germline, CDR1 DFQATT and CDR2 SNEGSKA (reference sequence). CDR3 residues: CSALLASRYNEQFF. The DNA for the CDR3 is TGCAGTGCCCTTCTAGCCTCGAGGTACAATGAGCAGTTCTTC.

This clonotype has just a few counts. The rearrangement joins TRBV7-8 to TRBJ2-3; D remains ambiguous. CDR1 and CDR2 from the germline V gene are SGHVS and FQNEAQ. This CDR3 comprises 14 residues. V was pared by 5 bases and J by 4 bases, with 13 bases between. CDR3 DNA sequence: TGTGCCAGCAGCCCCCTAGGAGCTCCAGATACGCAGTATTTT. Its translation is CASSPLGAPDTQYF.

This clonotype was detected only a few times. V usage is TRBV25-1 and J usage is TRBJ2-3, with 8 nucleotides matching TRBD2. Unmatched junction bases numbered 9, after V lost 5 bases and J lost 2 bases. Germline CDR1 MGHDK, CDR2 SYGVNS. The CDR3 consists of 16 residues. DNA of the CDR3: TGTGCCAGCAGTCCCAATAGCGGGGCCCTCACAGATACGCAGTATTTT. Protein sequence: CASSPNSGALTDTQYF.

This clonotype was recorded a few times. The CDR3 DNA reads TGCGCCAGCAGCTTGAGGGGTTCTAGCACAGATACGCAGTATTTT. Translating gives CASSLRGSSTDTQYF. This rearrangement joins TRBV5-1 to TRBJ2-3, with D possibly being TRBD1 (5 bases). V lost 1 base and J lost 0, with 9 bases in between. This CDR3 comprises 15 residues. Germline values: CDR1 SGHRS, CDR2 YFSETQ.